These 9 T cell receptor beta chains came from one sample sequenced in a study of T cells in women clearing cervical HPV infection. Data came from immunoSEQ multiplex PCR; TCRdb stores just in-frame clones and leaves some out. The table gives around 23,000 clones; the top ten clones make up less than 30% of it. Sequences were obtained from blood buffy coat. Receptors were obtained from a woman aged 18 to 75 with a cervical HPV16 infection that either progressed to CIN3+ or cleared (not recorded which).

In the case of this clone: The read is 3 residues too short to cover the CDR3 end, so that end is filled in from the germline J gene. This sequence joins TRBV4-2 and TRBJ2-3; the match to TRBD2 covers 11 bases. Looked up from germline, CDR1 is LGHNA and CDR2 is YNFKEQ. The CDR3 runs 20 residues. The CDR3 loop is CASSPHKLAGATIIQETQYF. The sequenced part of the CDR3 DNA is TGTGCCAGCAGCCCCCATAAACTAGCGGGGGCCACAATTATTCAAGAGACG.

A word on this clone: The read halts 3 residues ahead of the CDR3 end, with the missing end drawn from the germline J gene. The gene calls are TRBV16 and TRBJ2-1; D remains unclear. The CDR3 runs 12 residues. Germline CDR1 KGHSY, CDR2 FQNENV. The V gene lost 3 bases and the J gene lost 8 bases, with 8 bases spanning the gap. The CDR3 loop reads CASSQSFDEQFF. CDR3 bases read: TGTGCCAGCAGCCAGAGCTTTGATGAG.

As for this clone: The CDR3 is cut off 3 residues early in the read; its end comes from the germline J gene. The rearrangement joins TRBV19 to TRBJ2-3; D may be TRBD1 (6 bases). The CDR3 covers 14 residues. Germline loops: CDR1 LNHDA, CDR2 SQIVND (reference sequence). CDR3 DNA (partial): TGTGCCAGTAGTATGAGGGGGTCAGAAGAGACG. Translating gives CASSMRGSEET. In full, the CDR3 reads CASSMRGSEETQYF.

Regarding this clone: The CDR3 end falls 3 residues outside the read, so it is completed with the germline J gene. The chain has TRBV14 and TRBJ2-7; 7 nucleotides agree with TRBD1. The germline V gene has CDR1 SGHDN and CDR2 FVKESK. This CDR3 spans 16 amino acids. Trimming cost V 3 bases and J 2 bases; bases outside gene matches: 10. CDR3 loop: CASSQITGQLTYEQYF. The part of the CDR3 DNA that was read is TGTGCCAGCAGCCAGATAACGGGACAGTTGACCTACGAG.

Worth noting for this clone: The read gets to within 3 residues of the CDR3 end, and the germline J gene fills in the rest. The chain joins TRBV2 to TRBJ1-2, with TRBD1 identical over 9 bases. The V and J ends lost 9 bases and 1 base, in that order; junction bases with no gene match: 12. The CDR3 is 16 residues long. Germline V lookup: CDR1 SNHLY, CDR2 FYNNEI. The part of the CDR3 DNA that was read is TGTGCCAGGACTCGAGGGACAGGGATGATTAACTATGGC. Its protein is CARTRGTGMINYG. The full-length CDR3 reads as CARTRGTGMINYGYTF.

Notes on this clone: Read sequence stops 3 residues before the CDR3 end, and the germline J gene provides the missing end. V and J are TRBV10-3 and TRBJ1-2, with D possibly being TRBD1 (5 bases). Trimming shortened V by 7 bases and J by 6 bases, and 18 bases separated the two germline ends. The CDR3 extends over 14 amino acids. The germline V gene encodes CDR1 ENHRY and CDR2 SYGVKD. The sequenced CDR3 bases are TGTGCCATCAAAGGAGCATGGACATTTGATGGC. Its protein product is CAIKGAWTFDG. The entire CDR3 sequence reads CAIKGAWTFDGYTF.

With respect to this clone: The read is 3 residues too short to cover the CDR3 end, so that end is filled in from the germline J gene. V gene TRBV20-1 combines with J gene TRBJ1-1; 8 bases fit TRBD1. CDR1 DFQATT and CDR2 SNEGSKA come from the germline V gene (reference sequence). The CDR3 length is 15 residues. Unmatched junction bases numbered 6, after V lost 1 base and J lost 2 bases. Partial CDR3 DNA: TGCAGTGCTAGAGTAGGGGCAGGGGGCAACACTGAA. Its translation is CSARVGAGGNTE. The full CDR3 protein is CSARVGAGGNTEAFF.

On this clone: The read terminates 3 residues before the CDR3 end, so the remaining end is supplied by the germline J gene. The chain carries TRBV29-1 and TRBJ2-7, with 9 bases that match TRBD1. V shed 3 bases and J 6 bases; nucleotides not matched to a gene: 12. Germline V lookup: CDR1 SQVTM, CDR2 ANQGSEA. The CDR3 is 15 amino acids. CDR3: CSVETQAGQGSEQYF. Partial CDR3 DNA: TGCAGCGTTGAGACCCAAGCGGGACAGGGAAGCGAG.

With regard to this clone: Read sequence stops 3 residues before the CDR3 end, and the germline J gene provides the missing end. This chain joins TRBV2 and TRBJ1-1; tentative D call: TRBD1 (6 bases). Germline V lookup: CDR1 SNHLY, CDR2 FYNNEI. V gave up 3 bases and J gave up 0 bases, with 8 bases separating them. CDR3 size: 14 residues. The CDR3: CASSEGALNTEAFF. The sequenced CDR3 bases are TGTGCCAGCAGTGAGGGGGCTTTGAACACTGAA.